A selection of T cell receptor beta chains follows, all from one sample in a study of blood T cell repertoires in COVID-19. Generated by immunoSEQ multiplex PCR, the TCRdb table keeps only in-frame clones and is missing some. This table has about 65,000 clones, more than 75% appearing once. The sequenced sample consisted of peripheral blood. The source of these receptors is a man aged 55 to 70 with acute or convalescent COVID-19. CDR3s leave out the opening cysteine and the closing phenylalanine or tryptophan. Fields, in order: clone size, D gene, J gene, V gene, CDR3 protein. A D gene is named only where the DNA matches it firmly. Size is stated for part of the rows, as once, few or many counts, or as a class when the clone is expanded.

abundance: -; d_gene: -; j_gene: TRBJ2-2; v_gene: TRBV27; CDR3aa: ASSFLSKQVATGELF
abundance: -; d_gene: TRBD1; j_gene: TRBJ1-2; v_gene: TRBV18; CDR3aa: ASSPLLDRGQGYT
abundance: -; d_gene: -; j_gene: TRBJ1-5; v_gene: TRBV5-8; CDR3aa: ASSLSKPQH
abundance: -; d_gene: -; j_gene: TRBJ2-6; v_gene: TRBV6-1; CDR3aa: ASSEFSSGANVLT
abundance: -; d_gene: -; j_gene: TRBJ1-6; v_gene: TRBV24-1; CDR3aa: PPRGYPRDNSPLH
abundance: once; d_gene: -; j_gene: TRBJ1-2; v_gene: TRBV18; CDR3aa: ASSPEIYGYT
abundance: once; d_gene: -; j_gene: TRBJ2-3; v_gene: TRBV5-1; CDR3aa: ASSPSRGGARTDTQY
abundance: -; d_gene: -; j_gene: TRBJ2-5; v_gene: TRBV27; CDR3aa: ASKGRETQY
abundance: -; d_gene: -; j_gene: TRBJ2-3; v_gene: TRBV6-5; CDR3aa: ASMETARADTQY
abundance: once; d_gene: TRBD2; j_gene: TRBJ2-1; v_gene: TRBV5-6; CDR3aa: ASSLGTSGGDSYNEQF
abundance: -; d_gene: TRBD1; j_gene: TRBJ1-6; v_gene: TRBV2; CDR3aa: ASSEVRGTGDSPLH
abundance: -; d_gene: TRBD1; j_gene: TRBJ1-1; v_gene: TRBV9; CDR3aa: ASSADREGDRANTEAF
abundance: -; d_gene: -; j_gene: TRBJ1-4; v_gene: TRBV19; CDR3aa: ASSIQRRNEKLF
abundance: -; d_gene: TRBD1; j_gene: TRBJ1-2; v_gene: TRBV6-1; CDR3aa: ASSVPTGGHYYGYT
abundance: -; d_gene: -; j_gene: TRBJ1-2; v_gene: TRBV7-2; CDR3aa: ASSLDVGNYGYT
abundance: -; d_gene: -; j_gene: TRBJ2-2; v_gene: TRBV5-1; CDR3aa: ASRVGAGERGTGELF
abundance: -; d_gene: TRBD1; j_gene: TRBJ1-1; v_gene: TRBV11-2; CDR3aa: ASSPGTGMNTEAF
abundance: -; d_gene: -; j_gene: TRBJ2-7; v_gene: TRBV12-3/TRBV12-4; CDR3aa: ASRPFGSYEQY
abundance: -; d_gene: -; j_gene: TRBJ1-2; v_gene: TRBV14; CDR3aa: ASSQVLRGYT
abundance: -; d_gene: TRBD2; j_gene: TRBJ2-1; v_gene: TRBV4-1; CDR3aa: ASSQEAGQLNNEQF
abundance: -; d_gene: -; j_gene: TRBJ1-1; v_gene: TRBV7-3; CDR3aa: ASSSQGDTEAF
abundance: -; d_gene: TRBD1; j_gene: TRBJ1-1; v_gene: TRBV29-1; CDR3aa: SVGALDRGRTEAF
abundance: -; d_gene: TRBD1; j_gene: TRBJ1-2; v_gene: TRBV5-6; CDR3aa: ASSWDRGEGGYT
abundance: -; d_gene: -; j_gene: TRBJ1-1; v_gene: TRBV28; CDR3aa: ASSPGPGLNTEAF
abundance: -; d_gene: -; j_gene: TRBJ2-7; v_gene: TRBV29-1; CDR3aa: SVKGSTYEQY
abundance: once; d_gene: TRBD1; j_gene: TRBJ1-1; v_gene: TRBV29-1; CDR3aa: SVTYSGGSNTEAF
abundance: -; d_gene: -; j_gene: TRBJ1-6; v_gene: TRBV12-5; CDR3aa: ASGSFRGFSYNSPLH
abundance: once; d_gene: -; j_gene: TRBJ1-2; v_gene: TRBV15; CDR3aa: ATSRGSRNYGYT
abundance: -; d_gene: -; j_gene: TRBJ1-2; v_gene: TRBV6-5; CDR3aa: ASSQGNANYGYT
abundance: -; d_gene: -; j_gene: TRBJ2-7; v_gene: TRBV3-1/TRBV3-2; CDR3aa: ASSQTSGGSLLREQY
abundance: -; d_gene: -; j_gene: TRBJ2-7; v_gene: TRBV5-6; CDR3aa: ASSLRRSSYEQY
abundance: -; d_gene: -; j_gene: TRBJ2-5; v_gene: TRBV4-2; CDR3aa: ASSQDDGQETQY
abundance: -; d_gene: -; j_gene: TRBJ1-2; v_gene: TRBV10-3; CDR3aa: AISEQQDYYGYT
abundance: -; d_gene: -; j_gene: TRBJ2-1; v_gene: TRBV7-8; CDR3aa: ASRPKAGVTYNEQF
abundance: -; d_gene: TRBD1; j_gene: TRBJ2-7; v_gene: TRBV7-9; CDR3aa: ASSLLTGQLREQY
abundance: once; d_gene: -; j_gene: TRBJ1-2; v_gene: TRBV4-2; CDR3aa: ASSQVAQADFYGYT
abundance: -; d_gene: TRBD1; j_gene: TRBJ1-5; v_gene: TRBV5-6; CDR3aa: ASSLRTGGFSSNQPQH
abundance: -; d_gene: -; j_gene: TRBJ2-3; v_gene: TRBV3-1/TRBV3-2; CDR3aa: ASSPGTDTQY
abundance: -; d_gene: TRBD1; j_gene: TRBJ1-4; v_gene: TRBV10-3; CDR3aa: AISGGDRSHEKLF
abundance: -; d_gene: TRBD1; j_gene: TRBJ2-2; v_gene: TRBV7-9; CDR3aa: ASSEQGASTGELF
abundance: -; d_gene: -; j_gene: TRBJ2-1; v_gene: TRBV19; CDR3aa: ASSIIRPSRNEQF
abundance: -; d_gene: -; j_gene: TRBJ1-1; v_gene: TRBV7-2; CDR3aa: ASSSRGGGNTEAF
abundance: once; d_gene: TRBD1; j_gene: TRBJ1-5; v_gene: TRBV2; CDR3aa: ASIAGTASNQPQH
abundance: -; d_gene: -; j_gene: TRBJ2-7; v_gene: TRBV4-1; CDR3aa: ASSPPRGEQY
abundance: -; d_gene: -; j_gene: TRBJ2-1; v_gene: TRBV2; CDR3aa: ACFLWGGEYNEQF
abundance: -; d_gene: TRBD2; j_gene: TRBJ2-1; v_gene: TRBV19; CDR3aa: ASSPRRTSDEQF
abundance: -; d_gene: TRBD1; j_gene: TRBJ2-7; v_gene: TRBV19; CDR3aa: ASSVDRVRSEQY
abundance: -; d_gene: -; j_gene: TRBJ1-5; v_gene: TRBV2; CDR3aa: ASSQRGFGNQPQH
abundance: -; d_gene: TRBD1; j_gene: TRBJ2-1; v_gene: TRBV10-1; CDR3aa: ASSEEGAGNYNEQF
abundance: -; d_gene: TRBD1; j_gene: TRBJ2-2; v_gene: TRBV4-2; CDR3aa: ASELTGQMNTGELF
abundance: -; d_gene: -; j_gene: TRBJ2-1; v_gene: TRBV29-1; CDR3aa: SVQLAEQF